The clone carrying this TCR beta chain was counted between two and nine times. The CDR3 runs to 15 residues. Germline CDR1 and CDR2: SNHLY and FYNNEI. V dropped 7 bases and J dropped 1; count of bases not matched to a gene: 5. This sample stems from a study of radiation and T cells in renal cell carcinoma. Assay used: immunoSEQ multiplex PCR; TCRdb lists only in-frame clones, some missing. The sample has approximately 79,000 clones, about 81% seen once. Noted time point: blood 2 weeks post-SBRT. Indicated treatment: 15 Gy SBRT to primary tumor, nephrectomy 4 weeks later. The chain couples TRBV2 to TRBJ2-1; 9 bases are shared with TRBD2. The sample was blood, taken from a patient whose treatment included radiotherapy and nephrectomy. This TCR was recovered from a man aged 60-69 years with renal cell carcinoma. Here the CDR3 reads CASTLSGSSYNEQFF. CDR3 nucleotides: TGTGCCAGCACCCTTAGCGGGAGTTCCTACAATGAGCAGTTCTTC.